A single T cell receptor beta chain is shown here with its context. The data were obtained in a study of blood T cell repertoires in COVID-19. Overall study context: There were acute and convalescent COVID-19 samples, and they came from the United States, Italy and Spain.

Original methodology: Amplification of reference gene primers provided the estimated nucleated cell counts. The protocol was immunoSEQ multiplex PCR, while the TCRdb copy is restricted to in-frame clones and leaves out a portion. V, J and clone size are taken as reported in that table, and D and trimming were inferred from the DNA itself. The top ten hold around 9.6% of the sample, which has roughly 62,000 clones, about four fifths seen once. CDR1 is SGHAT, CDR2 FQNNGV, per germline. The junction had 2 bases not matched to a gene; V was cut back by 4 bases and J by 0 bases. CDR3 length: 15 amino acids.

Specimen: peripheral blood. The gene calls are TRBV11-2 and TRBJ2-2, with TRBD1 matching 7 bases. The receptor was isolated from a man of 80 years or more with COVID-19, enrolled during active disease. CDR3 DNA: TGTGCCAGCAGCTCACAGGGGACGAACACCGGGGAGCTGTTTTTT. Amino acids: CASSSQGTNTGELFF.